This TCR beta chain was recovered during a study of T cell responses to AZD1222 COVID-19 vaccine. As for this clone: What it binds is not known.

The CDR3 is 16 amino acids. Germline-derived CDR1 and CDR2 are MNHEY and SVGEGT. V lost 5 bases, J lost 4 bases, and 19 bases lay in between. Points from the study as a whole: Reportedly, nearly half of unique spike TCRs recognized epitopes outside B.1.351/B.1.1.7 mutations. Among the donors, most were white British and more were female, and clonal diversity was possibly underestimated. Distributed over spike, vaccine-associated CD4 TCRs predominated at 160-218 and 743-854. There were repertoire samples only from the period after the peak T cell response.

The method was immunoSEQ multiplex PCR; TCRdb's version includes in-frame clones alone and lacks a portion of them. The data show roughly 93,000 clones, with around nine tenths seen just once and approximately 5.3% held by the top ten. This TCR was recovered from an adult who received the AZD1222 COVID-19 vaccine. This chain links TRBV6-2 or TRBV6-3 with TRBJ2-3; a possible D gene is TRBD2 (5 bases). Sequenced here: peripheral blood, sampled 28 days after the second AZD1222 dose. The CDR3 DNA follows: TGTGCCAGCAGTGTCCCCTCACGAGCGGAGGCAGATACGCAGTATTTT. The encoded protein is CASSVPSRAEADTQYF.